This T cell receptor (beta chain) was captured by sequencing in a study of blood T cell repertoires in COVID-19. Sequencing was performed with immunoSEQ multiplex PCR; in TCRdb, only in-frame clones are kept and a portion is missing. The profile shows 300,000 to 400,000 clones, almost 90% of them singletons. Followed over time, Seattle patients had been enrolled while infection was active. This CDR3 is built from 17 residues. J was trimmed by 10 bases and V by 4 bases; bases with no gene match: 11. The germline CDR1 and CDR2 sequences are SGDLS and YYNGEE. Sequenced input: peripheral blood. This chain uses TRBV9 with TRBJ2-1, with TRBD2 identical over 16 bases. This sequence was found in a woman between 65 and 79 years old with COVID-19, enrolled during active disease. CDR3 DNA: TGTGCCAGCAGCTCACCGGGACTAGCGGGGGGGTGGTTCGAGCAGTTCTTC. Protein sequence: CASSSPGLAGGWFEQFF. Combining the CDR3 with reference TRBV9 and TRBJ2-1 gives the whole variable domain DSGVTQTPKHLITATGQRVTLRCSPRSGDLSVYWYQQSLDQGLQFLIQYYNGEERAKGNILERFSAQQFPDLHSELNLSSLELGDSALYFCASSSPGLAGGWFEQFFGPGTRLTVL.